Listed below are T cell receptor beta chains from one sample, sequenced in a study of T cell responses to AZD1222 COVID-19 vaccine. Repertoires were generated with immunoSEQ multiplex PCR, while TCRdb's copy carries only in-frame clones and drops some. There are 75,000 to 100,000 clones in the sample; 75% to 90% occur only once, and 26% lies in the top ten. Specimen: peripheral blood, collected on day 0 of AZD1222 vaccination. The receptors were gathered from an adult in good health. Each CDR3 is given with its conserved first and last residue. D genes are given only for firm matches. A clone size is listed for some rows: how often the clone was seen (once, few, many), or a class if it is expanded.

.,TRBV4-1,.,TRBJ2-2,CASSQVTAVPGELFF,TGCGCCAGCAGCCAAGTCACGGCCGTACCCGGGGAGCTGTTTTTT
.,TRBV5-1,.,TRBJ2-3,CASSLQTDTQYF,TGCGCCAGCAGCCTTCAGACAGATACGCAGTATTTT
.,TRBV9,TRBD1,TRBJ2-7,CASSGTGGTDEQYF,TGTGCCAGCAGCGGGACAGGGGGTACGGACGAGCAGTACTTC
once,TRBV7-2,.,TRBJ2-3,CASSLGATDTQYF,TGTGCCAGCAGCTTGGGGGCCACAGATACGCAGTATTTT
few,TRBV28,.,TRBJ2-7,CASSSLGSTYEQYF,TGTGCCAGCAGTTCCCTCGGGAGTACCTACGAGCAGTACTTC
.,TRBV27,TRBD2,TRBJ2-1,CASSLGLANNEQFF,TGTGCCAGCAGTTTAGGACTAGCGAACAATGAGCAGTTCTTC
.,TRBV28,.,TRBJ1-4,CASSLWDRRIERGKLFF,TGTGCCAGCAGTTTATGGGACAGAAGGATCGAAAGGGGGAAACTGTTTTTT
.,TRBV9,.,TRBJ2-6,CASSVGGTGANVLTF,TGTGCCAGCAGCGTAGGGGGGACCGGGGCCAACGTCCTGACTTTC
.,TRBV7-3,TRBD2,TRBJ2-6,CASSRLLAGGRANVLTF,TGTGCCAGCAGCCGGCTACTAGCGGGAGGGAGGGCCAACGTCCTGACTTTC
.,TRBV27,.,TRBJ1-5,CASSPDLRGQPQHF,TGTGCCAGCAGTCCGGATCTCAGGGGTCAGCCCCAGCATTTT
.,TRBV28,.,TRBJ2-3,CASSGGRESTDTQYF,TGTGCCAGCAGTGGGGGTAGAGAAAGCACAGATACGCAGTATTTT
.,TRBV12-3/TRBV12-4,TRBD1,TRBJ1-2,CASSKTGGEGYTF,TGTGCCAGCAGCAAGACAGGGGGCGAGGGCTACACCTTC
.,TRBV4-3,TRBD2,TRBJ2-7,CASSQDLVGTSGSYEQYF,TGCGCCAGCAGCCAAGATTTGGTGGGGACTAGCGGATCCTACGAGCAGTACTTC
.,TRBV28,.,TRBJ2-7,CASSPHTSYEQYF,TGTGCCAGCAGTCCCCATACCTCCTACGAGCAGTACTTC
.,TRBV9,.,TRBJ2-6,CASSGQAGANVLTF,TGTGCCAGCAGCGGACAGGCCGGAGCCAACGTCCTGACTTTC
few,TRBV24-1,.,TRBJ2-7,CATSDSYEQYF,TGTGCCACCAGTGATAGTTACGAGCAGTACTTC
.,TRBV2,.,TRBJ1-2,CASSFGDNPFF,TGTGCCAGCAGCTTCGGGGATAATCCCTTCTTC
.,TRBV18,.,TRBJ2-5,CASSRIPTMKETQYF,TGTGCCAGCTCACGTATCCCGACTATGAAGGAGACCCAGTACTTC
once,TRBV27,TRBD1,TRBJ2-7,CASSLRGQGSHEQYF,TGTGCCAGCAGCCTTCGGGGACAGGGTTCCCACGAGCAGTACTTC
.,TRBV28,.,TRBJ2-2,CAIQDPTGELFF,TGTGCCATCCAGGACCCCACGGGGGAGCTGTTTTTT
.,TRBV28,.,TRBJ2-5,CASSLPSFSGRIETQYF,TGTGCCAGCAGTTTACCTTCTTTTAGCGGTAGAATAGAGACCCAGTACTTC
.,TRBV21-1,.,TRBJ1-1,CASSRKRTWRVFF,TGTGCCAGCAGCAGGAAGCGGACATGGCGGGTTTTCTTT
.,TRBV6-1,.,TRBJ1-2,CASSEARVLEGSHGYTF,TGTGCCAGCAGTGAAGCTAGGGTACTGGAGGGGAGCCATGGCTACACCTTC
once,TRBV5-4,.,TRBJ2-7,CASSSEGSAGPEQYF,TGTGCCAGCAGCTCGGAGGGGTCCGCTGGGCCCGAGCAGTACTTC
.,TRBV6-5,.,TRBJ1-1,CASSYPAEGLNTEAFF,TGTGCCAGCAGTTACCCGGCGGAGGGGCTGAACACTGAAGCTTTCTTT
.,TRBV7-3,.,TRBJ1-1,CASSFRGRTEAFF,TGTGCCAGCAGCTTTAGGGGCCGCACTGAAGCTTTCTTT
once,TRBV20-1,TRBD2,TRBJ2-5,CSASALAGGSQTQYF,TGCAGTGCTAGTGCACTAGCGGGAGGTTCCCAGACCCAGTACTTC
.,TRBV30,.,TRBJ1-5,CAWSSGVGGHQPQHF,TGTGCCTGGAGCTCCGGGGTGGGAGGCCATCAGCCCCAGCATTTT
.,TRBV19,TRBD2,TRBJ2-7,CASSRTGLAGVEQYF,TGTGCCAGTAGTCGTACAGGACTAGCGGGAGTCGAGCAGTACTTC
.,TRBV12-3/TRBV12-4,.,TRBJ2-3,CASGTDTQYF,TGTGCCAGCGGCACAGATACGCAGTATTTT
.,TRBV10-3,.,TRBJ1-1,CAINRALNTEAFF,TGTGCCATCAATAGGGCCCTGAACACTGAAGCTTTCTTT
.,TRBV28,TRBD2,TRBJ2-1,CASSILAGTSGNNEQFF,TGTGCCAGCAGTATTCTCGCCGGGACTAGCGGGAACAATGAGCAGTTCTTC
.,TRBV7-2,TRBD2,TRBJ2-1,CASSLMFRTSGYNEQFF,TGTGCCAGCAGCTTGATGTTTCGGACTAGCGGTTACAATGAGCAGTTCTTC
.,TRBV5-1,.,TRBJ2-5,CASSPLPLGAEETQYF,TGCGCCAGCAGCCCTCTCCCTCTGGGGGCGGAGGAGACCCAGTACTTC
.,TRBV6-1,TRBD1,TRBJ2-7,CASSEGQGAGEQYF,TGTGCCAGCAGTGAAGGACAGGGGGCGGGAGAGCAGTACTTC
.,TRBV19,TRBD1,TRBJ1-4,CASSHRGELFF,TGTGCCAGTAGTCACAGGGGTGAACTGTTTTTT
.,TRBV7-6,.,TRBJ2-1,CASSRRGGDRNYNEQFF,TGTGCCAGCAGCCGTAGGGGGGGGGACAGGAACTACAATGAGCAGTTCTTC
.,TRBV19,.,TRBJ1-1,CASIGAAGPNTEAFF,TGTGCCAGTATAGGGGCGGCGGGACCCAACACTGAAGCTTTCTTT
.,TRBV7-3,.,TRBJ2-7,CASSLMAGHYEQYF,TGTGCCAGCAGCTTAATGGCAGGCCACTACGAGCAGTACTTC
.,TRBV6-2/TRBV6-3,TRBD2,TRBJ2-1,CASSYGSASGRASYNEQFF,TGTGCCAGCAGTTACGGGTCGGCTAGCGGGAGGGCCTCCTACAATGAGCAGTTCTTC
few,TRBV28,.,TRBJ1-1,CASRGTPNTEAFF,TGTGCCAGCAGGGGGACACCCAACACTGAAGCTTTCTTT